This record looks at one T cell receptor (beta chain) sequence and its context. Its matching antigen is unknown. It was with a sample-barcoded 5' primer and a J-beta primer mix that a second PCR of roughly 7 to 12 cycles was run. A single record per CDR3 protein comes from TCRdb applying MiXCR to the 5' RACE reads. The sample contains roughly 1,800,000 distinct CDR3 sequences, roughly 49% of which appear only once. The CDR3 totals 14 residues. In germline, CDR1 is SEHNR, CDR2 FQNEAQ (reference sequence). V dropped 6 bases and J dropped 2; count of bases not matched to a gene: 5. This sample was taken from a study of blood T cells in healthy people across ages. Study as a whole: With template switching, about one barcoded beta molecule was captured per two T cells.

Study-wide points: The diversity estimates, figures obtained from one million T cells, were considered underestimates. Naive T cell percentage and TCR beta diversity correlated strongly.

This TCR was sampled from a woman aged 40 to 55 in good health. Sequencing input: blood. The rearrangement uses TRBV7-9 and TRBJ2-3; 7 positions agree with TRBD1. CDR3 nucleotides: TGTGCCAGCAGGGGACAGATGAACACAGATACGCAGTATTTT. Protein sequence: CASRGQMNTDTQYF.